The 14 T cell receptor beta chains listed next were all sequenced from one sample in a study of blood T cell repertoires in COVID-19. TCRdb's copy holds only in-frame clones and misses some; the assay was immunoSEQ multiplex PCR. The table shows some 120,000 clones, with about 74% occurring only once. Sequences were obtained from peripheral blood. Receptors were obtained from a human donor in a cohort sampled during active COVID-19.

The V gene is TRBV3-1 (or the pseudogene TRBV3-2), the J gene TRBJ1-1; 7 bases are a match to TRBD1. The germline gives CDR1 LGHDT, CDR2 YNNKEL (reference sequence). Germline trimming cut 0 bases from V and 8 bases from J; bases unmatched to any gene: 6. This CDR3 has 14 amino acids. For the CDR3, the DNA is TGTGCCAGCAGCCAAGATCCGGCGGACAGGGAAGCTTTCTTT. Translated: CASSQDPADREAFF.

This chain uses TRBV15 with TRBJ2-7, with TRBD1 matching 10 bases. Looked up from germline, CDR1 is LNHNV and CDR2 is YYDKDF (reference sequence). The CDR3 runs to 15 residues. V was clipped by 0 bases and J by 3 bases; unmatched bases: 2. The CDR3 coding sequence is TGTGCCACCAGCAGAGATAGGGACAGGGGCTACGAGCAGTACTTC. This gives the protein CATSRDRDRGYEQYF.

V is TRBV4-1 and J is TRBJ1-2, with 9 bases aligning to TRBD1. The germline CDR1 and CDR2 sequences are MGHRA and YSYEKL. Germline trimming cut 0 bases from V and 4 bases from J; bases unmatched to any gene: 9. The CDR3 runs to 17 residues. CDR3 region: CASSQDQRTGVGYGYTF. DNA for the CDR3: TGCGCCAGCAGCCAAGACCAAAGGACAGGGGTCGGCTATGGCTACACCTTC.

This rearrangement joins TRBV19 to TRBJ1-1; 9 nucleotides match TRBD1. Germline trimming cut 3 bases from V and 1 base from J; bases unmatched to any gene: 3. Germline CDR1 is LNHDA and CDR2 is SQIVND (reference sequence). The CDR3 extends over 15 amino acids. CDR3: CASSIETGGNTEAFF. The CDR3 nucleotides are TGTGCCAGTAGTATTGAGACAGGGGGGAACACTGAAGCTTTCTTT.

The chain employs TRBV10-3 and TRBJ2-7, with D possibly TRBD1 on 5 matching bases. CDR1 is ENHRY, CDR2 SYGVKD, per germline. V shed 0 bases and J shed 0 bases, with 12 bases lying between them. This CDR3 has 16 amino acids. CDR3 nucleotides: TGTGCCATCAGTGAGTCGGGCAGGGCATACTCCTACGAGCAGTACTTC. Translated, it gives CAISESGRAYSYEQYF.

The chain links TRBV18 to TRBJ1-1, with D maybe TRBD1 (6 bases). The CDR3 has 15 amino acids. Trimming left V 3 bases short and J 5 bases short, with 16 bases between. From germline, CDR1 is KGHSH and CDR2 LQKENI. The chain's CDR3 is CASSPKGGRRTEAFF. CDR3 coding DNA: TGTGCCAGCTCACCCAAGGGGGGGCGGAGGACTGAAGCTTTCTTT. Together with reference TRBV18 and TRBJ1-1, the CDR3 gives the full variable domain: NAGVMQNPRHLVRRRGQEARLRCSPMKGHSHVYWYRQLPEEGLKFMVYLQKENIIDESGMPKERFSAEFPKEGPSILRIQQVVRGDSAAYFCASSPKGGRRTEAFFGQGTRLTVV.

V usage is TRBV12-2 and J usage is TRBJ2-3; the D call of TRBD1 is as the table states it, not checked on the DNA. TRBV12-2 represents a pseudogene. This CDR3 has 14 residues. CDR3 DNA: TGTGCAAGTCGGACAGTCTCTAGCACAGATACGCAGTATTTT. Translating it yields CASRTVSSTDTQYF.

This clone was seen only a few times. The rearrangement joins TRBV5-5 to TRBJ2-7; 11 bases are a match to TRBD1. The CDR3 consists of 15 residues. Germline values: CDR1 SGHKS, CDR2 YYEKEE (reference sequence). The J segment lost 5 bases and the V segment lost 2 bases, leaving 6 bases of the junction unmatched. In DNA, the CDR3 is TGTGCCAGCAGCTTAATTGGACAGGGGGCTCACGAGCAGTACTTC. It encodes CASSLIGQGAHEQYF.

The V call is TRBV3-1 (or the pseudogene TRBV3-2), the J call TRBJ1-2; unclear D gene. The CDR3 spans 14 residues. The germline V gene has CDR1 LGHDT and CDR2 YNNKEL (reference sequence). V shed 6 bases and J shed 4 bases, with 15 bases lying between them. In nucleotides, the CDR3 is TGTGCCAGCAGTAATCCCCCGGGTTCCTATGGCTACACCTTC. Protein sequence: CASSNPPGSYGYTF.

The chain has TRBV14 and TRBJ2-7, with 7 bases matching TRBD1. The CDR3 sequence is 15 residues long. Trimming at V came to 1 base and at J to 0 bases, leaving 3 bases not matched to a gene. Germline loops: CDR1 SGHDN, CDR2 FVKESK. CDR3 sequence reads: CASSQGGGPSYEQYF. The CDR3 bases are TGTGCCAGCAGCCAAGGAGGGGGCCCCTCCTACGAGCAGTACTTC. Complete variable domain (other parts from reference TRBV14 and TRBJ2-7): EAGVTQFPSHSVIEKGQTVTLRCDPISGHDNLYWYRRVMGKEIKFLLHFVKESKQDESGMPNNRFLAERTGGTYSTLKVQPAELEDSGVYFCASSQGGGPSYEQYFGPGTRLTVT.

The CDR3 DNA is TGTGCCAGCACCCCAAACGGACAGGGGGCATCCTACGAGCAGTACTTC. It specifies CASTPNGQGASYEQYF. This chain joins TRBV27 and TRBJ2-7, with 11 bases fitting TRBD1. With V trimmed by 7 bases and J by 1 base, 9 bases remained unmatched. Germline CDR1 MNHEY, CDR2 SMNVEV (reference sequence). The CDR3 contains 16 residues.

V is TRBV5-1 and J is TRBJ1-4, with TRBD1 as a possible D gene (5 bases). From germline, CDR1 is SGHRS and CDR2 YFSETQ. The CDR3 is 15 amino acids. Trimming stripped 2 bases from V and 8 bases from J, with 16 bases between. The CDR3 nucleotides read TGCGCCAGCAGCTTTGGAGGGGCGACGGAAGAAAAACTGTTTTTT. Translation: CASSFGGATEEKLFF. Together with reference TRBV5-1 and TRBJ1-4, the CDR3 gives the full variable domain: KAGVTQTPRYLIKTRGQQVTLSCSPISGHRSVSWYQQTPGQGLQFLFEYFSETQRNKGNFPGRFSGRQFSNSRSEMNVSTLELGDSALYLCASSFGGATEEKLFFGSGTQLSVL.

This sequence joins TRBV4-1 and TRBJ2-7; 7 nucleotides line up with TRBD2. J lost 7 bases, V lost 0 bases, and 9 bases had no gene match. CDR3 size: 15 residues. Germline V gene lookup returns CDR1 MGHRA and CDR2 YSYEKL. Here the CDR3 reads CASSQDSPRRGEQYF. CDR3 nucleotide sequence: TGCGCCAGCAGCCAAGATAGCCCTCGGCGGGGGGAGCAGTACTTC.

V usage is TRBV7-9 and J usage is TRBJ2-7; D may be TRBD1 (6 bases). V was clipped by 4 bases and J by 0 bases, with 7 bases between them. The CDR3 spans 13 residues. CDR1 is SEHNR and CDR2 is FQNEAQ in the germline V gene (reference sequence). The CDR3 protein is CASSSDSSYEQYF. For the CDR3, the DNA is TGTGCCAGCAGCTCGGACAGCTCCTACGAGCAGTACTTC.